The clone carrying this T cell receptor (beta chain) was counted many times. Its antigen is currently unknown. Ophthalmopathic donors had moderate-to-severe activity, CAS ≥3 and NOSPECS ≥4, with disease that had lasted under 3 months. Other autoimmune diseases, uncontrolled infections, pregnancy or lactation ruled patients out of participation. Using RNA transcripts, the TCR beta CDR3 regions were amplified. The authors performed first-round RT-PCR with HTBI primers and then a second-round multiplex PCR. MiXCR, run by TCRdb on the multiplex PCR reads, gives a single entry per CDR3 protein. The sample shows about 480,000 distinct CDR3 sequences, 13% to 15% of them seen only once. The data are from a study of Graves' ophthalmopathy and Graves' hyperthyroidism. Study-level information: Before any treatment was given, at initial diagnosis, peripheral blood was collected.

General observations from the study: The model flagged ophthalmopathy progression at over 60% sensitivity and 72.22% specificity.

The V end lost 5 bases, the J end lost 2 bases, and 7 bases lay between the germline ends. The germline V gene has CDR1 MNHEY and CDR2 SMNVEV (reference sequence). This CDR3 comprises 13 residues. The rearrangement joins TRBV27 to TRBJ1-3; D perhaps matches TRBD1 (5 bases). The clonotype comes from a woman aged 25 to 45 with Graves' ophthalmopathy. Sequenced: blood. CDR3 sequence: CASSMGAGNTIYF. The CDR3 DNA follows: TGTGCCAGCAGTATGGGGGCTGGAAACACCATATATTTT.